Sequencing of this T cell receptor (beta chain) was carried out in a study of shared T cell receptors in the human thymus. Clones were sequenced by immunoSEQ multiplex PCR, and TCRdb holds only the in-frame ones, with some missing. The sample gives about 660,000 clones, about 87% of which show up once; about 0.0094% is in the top ten. The germline V gene has CDR1 ENHRY and CDR2 SYGVKD. This CDR3 region has 16 residues. Losses at the gene ends were 2 bases for V and 5 bases for J; bases not matched to a gene: 9. The sample was also reused in another study, on human thymus T cells. That work adds: Surgeons resected thymus tissue during corrective heart surgery. Thymic and blood repertoires seemed to show skewed V and J gene use. As related research reported, thymic repertoires overlapped highly among unrelated individuals.

The sequenced material came from thymocytes. The sequence came from a boy under two years old with a congenital heart defect. The V gene is TRBV10-3, the J gene TRBJ2-3; 8 bases align to TRBD2. The CDR3 here is CAISEGAGVVRDTQYF. The DNA for the CDR3 is TGTGCCATCAGTGAGGGAGCGGGAGTGGTAAGAGATACGCAGTATTTT.